This TCR beta chain stems from a study of T cells after yellow fever vaccination. Study-level background: Fractions of limited cellularity were prepared by means of SMART-Seq v4 Ultra Low Input. Study-wide results and caveats: Abundant clonotypes from the bulk population could get into FACS-sorted repertoires as contaminants. The secondary response was weaker, and its peak arrived faster, on day 5 versus 15.

Many counts were recorded for this clonotype. Its target is unknown. CDR3 length equals 12 residues. From germline, CDR1 is SGHTA and CDR2 FQGNSA. V was clipped by 1 base and J by 6 bases, with 3 bases between them. UMIs and a universal primer site were added when TCR cDNA was made by 5'RACE template switching. TCRdb reprocessed the 5' RACE reads with MiXCR, giving one entry per CDR3 protein. The table includes some 240,000 distinct CDR3 sequences, 5.2% detected once. The clonotype comes from a man younger than 35 who received the YFV17D yellow fever vaccine. Sequences were derived from CD4+ T cells sorted from PBMCs, sampled on the day of the yellow fever booster vaccination. The rearrangement joins TRBV7-2 to TRBJ2-2; D not certain. The CDR3 DNA reads TGTGCCAGCAGCTTAGATTCCGGGGAGCTGTTTTTT. This sequence encodes CASSLDSGELFF.